This T cell receptor beta chain appears in the sequencing data of a study of identical twins. Template switching added a universal primer site; cDNA carried unique molecular identifiers. MiXCR, applied by TCRdb to the 5' RACE reads, yields one record per CDR3 protein. The profile shows about 250,000 distinct CDR3 sequences, roughly an eighth of them singletons. This clonotype was sampled from a young woman in good health. Sequencing used memory (CD45RO+) T cells sorted from blood.

The DNA of the CDR3 is TGTGCCACCAGCAGCGGGAAAAGCTACGAGCAGTACTTC. Protein sequence: CATSSGKSYEQYF. The chain couples TRBV15 to TRBJ2-7, with D maybe TRBD2 (5 bases). Per the germline V gene, CDR1 is LNHNV and CDR2 is YYDKDF (reference sequence). The CDR3 has 13 amino acids. The V end lost 3 bases, the J end lost 3 bases, and 9 bases lay between the germline ends.